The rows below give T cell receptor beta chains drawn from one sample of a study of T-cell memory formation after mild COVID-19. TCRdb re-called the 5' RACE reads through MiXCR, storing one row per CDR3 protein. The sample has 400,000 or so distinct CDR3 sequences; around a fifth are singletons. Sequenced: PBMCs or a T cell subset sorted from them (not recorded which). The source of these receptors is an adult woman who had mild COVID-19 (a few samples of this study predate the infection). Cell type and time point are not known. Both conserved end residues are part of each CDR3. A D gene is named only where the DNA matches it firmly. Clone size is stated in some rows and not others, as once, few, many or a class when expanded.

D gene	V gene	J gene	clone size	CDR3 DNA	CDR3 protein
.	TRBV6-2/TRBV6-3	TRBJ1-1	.	TGTGCCAGCAGTTACTCGATAGATATTTTCCGAACCACTGAAGCTTTCTTT	CASSYSIDIFRTTEAFF
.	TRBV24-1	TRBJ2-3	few	TGTGCCACCAGTGATCCGCACACCACGAGCACAGATACGCAGTATTTT	CATSDPHTTSTDTQYF
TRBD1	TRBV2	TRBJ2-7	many	TGTGCCAGCAGCTTAGGGCAGGGGGCGAACTACGAGCAGTACTTC	CASSLGQGANYEQYF
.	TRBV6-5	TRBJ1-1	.	TGTGCCAGCGGGGACATCATGAACACTGAAGCTTTCTTT	CASGDIMNTEAFF
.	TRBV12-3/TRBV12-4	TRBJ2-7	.	TGTGCCAGCAGTTTCCCCGGGGCGTCCTACGAGCAGTACTTC	CASSFPGASYEQYF
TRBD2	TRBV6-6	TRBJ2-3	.	TGTGCCAGCAGTTGGACTAGCGGGGGGGCCATAGATACGCAGTATTTT	CASSWTSGGAIDTQYF
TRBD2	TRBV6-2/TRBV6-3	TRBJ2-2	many	TGTGCCAGCAGTCGCGGACTAGCGGGACCTAACACCGGGGAGCTGTTTTTT	CASSRGLAGPNTGELFF
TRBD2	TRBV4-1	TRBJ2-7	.	TGCGCCAGCAGCCAAGAGACAGCGGGGGGGGTCTACGAGCAGTACTTC	CASSQETAGGVYEQYF
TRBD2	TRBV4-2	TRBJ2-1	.	TGTGCCAGCAGCCCGAGACTAGCGGGAGGCAACAATGAGCAGTTCTTC	CASSPRLAGGNNEQFF
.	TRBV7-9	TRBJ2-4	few	TGTGCCAGCAGCGCACAGAAGGCCGGGTTAGCCAAAAACATTCAGTACTTC	CASSAQKAGLAKNIQYF
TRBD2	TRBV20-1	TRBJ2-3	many	TGCAGTGCTAGACCGGGACTAGCGGGAGACTGGTATGCAGATACGCAGTATTTT	CSARPGLAGDWYADTQYF
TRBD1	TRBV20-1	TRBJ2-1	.	TGCAGTGCTAGAAGTACCGGGACAGACAATGAGCAGTTCTTC	CSARSTGTDNEQFF
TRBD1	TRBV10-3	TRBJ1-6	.	TGTGCCATCAGGCCGGGACAGAGGGGTTCACCCCTCCACTTT	CAIRPGQRGSPLHF
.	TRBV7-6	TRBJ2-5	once	TGTGCCAGCAGCTTAGGGACCCCCTATGGGACCCAGTACTTC	CASSLGTPYGTQYF
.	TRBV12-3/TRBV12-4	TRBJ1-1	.	TGTGCCAGCGGAATCAACTTGGACACTGAAGCTTTCTTT	CASGINLDTEAFF
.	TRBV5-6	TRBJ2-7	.	TGTGCCAGCAGCAAGCAGGTGGCGGGCGAGCAGTACTTC	CASSKQVAGEQYF
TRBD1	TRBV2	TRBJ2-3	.	TGTGCCAGCAGTGAAGTCATCGGGACAGACGTCACAGATACGCAGTATTTT	CASSEVIGTDVTDTQYF
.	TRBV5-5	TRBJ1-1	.	TGTGCCAGCAGCTTGAGGGGGGGATTGGAAGTGGGAGAAGCTTTCTTT	CASSLRGGLEVGEAFF
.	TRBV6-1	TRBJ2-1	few	TGTGCCAGCAGGACGGGGCGGGACTGGGCCTACAATGAGCAGTTCTTC	CASRTGRDWAYNEQFF
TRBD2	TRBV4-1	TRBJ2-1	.	TGCGCCAGCAGCCAACTGGGGGGGTTTGAGCAGTTCTTC	CASSQLGGFEQFF
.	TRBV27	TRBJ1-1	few	TGTGCCAGCAGTTTATCAGGGGTGAACACTGAAGCTTTCTTT	CASSLSGVNTEAFF
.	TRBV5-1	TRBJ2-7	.	TGCGCCAGCAGCTTGGTGGGGGAATCCTACGAGCAGTACTTC	CASSLVGESYEQYF
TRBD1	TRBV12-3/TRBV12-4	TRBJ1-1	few	TGTGCCAGCAGTCCGGTGACAGGGGCTAGTGAAGCTTTCTTT	CASSPVTGASEAFF
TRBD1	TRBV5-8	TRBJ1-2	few	TGTGCCAGCAGCACCAGGACAGGAGACTATGGCTACACCTTC	CASSTRTGDYGYTF
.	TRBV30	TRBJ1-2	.	TGTGCCTGGAGTTTGGGTAACTATGGCTACACCTTC	CAWSLGNYGYTF
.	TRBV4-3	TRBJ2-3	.	TGCGCCAGCAGCCAAGATCTAATTCGGATCACAGATACGCAGTATTTT	CASSQDLIRITDTQYF
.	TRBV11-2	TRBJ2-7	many	TGTGCCAGCAGCTTCGCCCCGGGGCCACAATACGAGCAGTACTTC	CASSFAPGPQYEQYF
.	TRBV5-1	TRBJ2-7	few	TGCGCCAGCACCTTAGACAACTCCTACGAGCAGTACTTC	CASTLDNSYEQYF
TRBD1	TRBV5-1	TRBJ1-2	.	TGCGCCAGCAGGAAGGACAGGGGTACCTATGGCTACACCTTC	CASRKDRGTYGYTF